The 13 T cell receptor beta chains given below trace back to one sample, sequenced in a study of cytomegalovirus exposure and HLA in healthy donors. PCR used 60 Vbeta primers and 13 Jbeta primers. Profiled with immunoSEQ multiplex PCR; TCRdb holds only in-frame clones, not every one. The table records fewer than 200,000 clones, roughly 76% of them present only once. What was sequenced was PBMCs. The receptors were sampled from a woman between 18 and 29 years old in good health and CMV-seropositive.

This clone appeared a single time. This chain uses TRBV4-1 with TRBJ2-1; the match to TRBD2 covers 10 bases. Unmatched junction bases numbered 9, after V lost 6 bases and J lost 4 bases. The CDR3 spans 16 residues. The V gene's germline CDR1 is MGHRA and CDR2 YSYEKL. CDR3 DNA: TGCGCCAGCAGACAAAGAGGACTAGCGGCATACAATGAGCAGTTCTTC. This translates into CASRQRGLAAYNEQFF.

The rearrangement links TRBV14 to TRBJ2-1, with TRBD2 matching 9 bases. V trimming: 7 bases; J trimming: 6 bases; junction bases outside the gene matches: 16. Germline V gene lookup returns CDR1 SGHDN and CDR2 FVKESK. CDR3 size: 17 residues. The chain's CDR3 is CASKASGGLLHFNEQFF. Written as DNA, the CDR3 is TGTGCCAGCAAGGCGAGCGGGGGGCTTCTCCACTTCAATGAGCAGTTCTTC.

J is TRBJ2-1 and V is TRBV29-1; possible D gene TRBD1, 5 bases. The CDR3 spans 15 residues. CDR1 SQVTM and CDR2 ANQGSEA come from the germline V gene. Between the trimmed V and J ends, which lost 0 bases and 6 bases, there was a span of 15 bases. The CDR3 sequence is CSVEEGIGVFNEQFF. The DNA for the CDR3 is TGCAGCGTTGAAGAAGGCATAGGGGTCTTCAATGAGCAGTTCTTC.

This chain connects TRBV27 to TRBJ2-1; no definite D call. Trimming pared 0 bases from V and 2 bases from J, leaving 8 bases between. The CDR3 totals 15 residues. The germline V gene has CDR1 MNHEY and CDR2 SMNVEV (reference sequence). The CDR3 coding sequence is TGTGCCAGCAGTTTATCGCTAAATCCCTACAATGAGCAGTTCTTC. It translates to CASSLSLNPYNEQFF.

The CDR3 DNA reads as TGTGCCAGCAGTTTCGTTCGGTTCGGGCAGGGCTACGAGCAGTACTTC. Protein product: CASSFVRFGQGYEQYF. The V and J genes are TRBV28 and TRBJ2-7, with D possibly matching TRBD1 (5 bases). V was cut by 3 bases and J by 3 bases, with 18 bases left in between. The CDR3 totals 16 residues. Germline values: CDR1 MDHEN, CDR2 SYDVKM.

This chain uses TRBV2 with TRBJ2-5; possible D gene TRBD1, 6 bases. Looked up from germline, CDR1 is SNHLY and CDR2 is FYNNEI. This CDR3 is built from 15 residues. V shed 4 bases and J shed 5 bases, with 17 bases lying between them. CDR3 in DNA: TGTGCCAGCAGTGTAACGCGGGTGAGGGGGGAGACCCAGTACTTC. Translated: CASSVTRVRGETQYF.

V gene TRBV5-6 combines with J gene TRBJ1-1; TRBD1 might be the D (6 bases). The V end lost 2 bases, the J end lost 1 base, and 15 bases lay between the germline ends. CDR1 and CDR2 from the germline V gene are SGHDT and YYEEEE. The CDR3 loop spans 16 amino acids. CDR3 sequence: CASSLFRDIWNTEAFF. The CDR3 DNA is TGTGCCAGCAGCTTATTCCGGGACATTTGGAACACTGAAGCTTTCTTT.

The chain has TRBV7-2 and TRBJ1-2; a weak D match, TRBD1 (6 bases). V was trimmed by 2 bases and J by 3 bases, leaving 13 bases between them. The CDR3 spans 15 residues. Germline CDR1 reads SGHTA; CDR2 reads FQGNSA. CDR3 in DNA: TGTGCCAGCAGCTTAACCCCTCCAGGGGACTATGGCTACACCTTC. Amino acid sequence: CASSLTPPGDYGYTF.

V is TRBV11-3 and J is TRBJ2-3; TRBD2 agrees at 14 bases. The CDR3 has 20 amino acids. CDR1 and CDR2 from the germline V gene are SGHNT and YENEEA. J was trimmed by 4 bases and V by 5 bases; bases with no gene match: 17. The CDR3 here is CASSPGGGTSGGGRADTQYF. CDR3 DNA: TGTGCCAGCAGCCCTGGAGGTGGGACTAGCGGGGGAGGGCGTGCAGATACGCAGTATTTT.

This clone was detected only once. The chain has TRBV7-2 and TRBJ1-5; 8 nucleotides match TRBD1. Germline assignment: CDR1 SGHTA and CDR2 FQGNSA. V lost 1 base and J lost 6; bases outside the gene matches: 8. The CDR3 spans 16 residues. Written as DNA, the CDR3 is TGTGCCAGCAGCTTAGGGACAGGGTCACTGTCTCAGCCCCAGCATTTT. It codes for CASSLGTGSLSQPQHF.

V is TRBV4-1 and J is TRBJ2-4; 8 bases are a match to TRBD1. After removal of 2 bases from V and 0 bases from J, the junction contained 15 bases not matched to a gene. The CDR3 is 20 residues long. The germline gives CDR1 MGHRA, CDR2 YSYEKL. The CDR3 bases are TGCGCCAGCAGCCAACCTGAGGACAGGGATATATTAGTAGCCAAAAACATTCAGTACTTC. Translating gives CASSQPEDRDILVAKNIQYF.

This chain links TRBV7-2 with TRBJ1-2; no clear D. The CDR3 contains 13 residues. The V end lost 9 bases, the J end lost 4 bases, and 15 bases lay between the germline ends. CDR1 SGHTA and CDR2 FQGNSA come from the germline V gene. CDR3 amino acids: CARLSGSGYGYTF. CDR3 bases: TGTGCCAGGTTGAGCGGATCCGGCTATGGCTACACCTTC.

This clone was counted between two and nine times. The chain is built from TRBV19 and TRBJ1-2; TRBD1 matches 9 bases. The CDR3 is 12 amino acids. Germline values: CDR1 LNHDA, CDR2 SQIVND (reference sequence). J was trimmed by 8 bases and V by 10 bases; bases with no gene match: 8. CDR3 amino acids: CATWGQGGGYTF. CDR3 bases: TGTGCCACCTGGGGACAGGGCGGAGGCTACACCTTC.